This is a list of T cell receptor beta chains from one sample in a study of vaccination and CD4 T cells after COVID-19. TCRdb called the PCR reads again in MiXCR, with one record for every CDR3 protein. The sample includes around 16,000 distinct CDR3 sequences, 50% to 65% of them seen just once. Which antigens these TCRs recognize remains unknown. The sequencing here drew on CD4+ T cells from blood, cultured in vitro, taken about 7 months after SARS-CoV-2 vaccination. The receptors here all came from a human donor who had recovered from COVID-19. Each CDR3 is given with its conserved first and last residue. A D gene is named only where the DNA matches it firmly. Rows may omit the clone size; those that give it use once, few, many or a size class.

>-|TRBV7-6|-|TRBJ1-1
CASSLEKTTEAFF
TGTGCCAGCAGCTTAGAGAAGACCACTGAAGCTTTCTTT
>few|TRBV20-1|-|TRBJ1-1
CSARDFLDTEAFF
TGCAGTGCTAGAGATTTTCTGGACACTGAAGCTTTCTTT
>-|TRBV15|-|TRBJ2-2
CATSRGLNTGELFF
TGTGCCACCAGCAGAGGTCTGAACACCGGGGAGCTGTTTTTT
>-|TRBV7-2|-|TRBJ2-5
CASSPTGGVETQYF
TGTGCCAGCAGCCCGACAGGCGGGGTAGAGACCCAGTACTTC
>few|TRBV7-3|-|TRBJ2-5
CASSLRGAGVFNQETQYF
TGTGCCAGCAGCTTAAGGGGTGCCGGGGTGTTCAACCAAGAGACCCAGTACTTC
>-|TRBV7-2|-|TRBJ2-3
CASSQSQINTQYF
TGTGCCAGCAGCCAAAGTCAAATTAATACGCAGTATTTT
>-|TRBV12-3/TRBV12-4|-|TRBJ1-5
CASSPRGGMGQPQHF
TGTGCCAGCAGTCCCCGGGGAGGGATGGGTCAGCCCCAGCATTTT
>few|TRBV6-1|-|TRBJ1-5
CASIGTANQPQHF
TGTGCCAGCATAGGGACGGCGAATCAGCCCCAGCATTTT
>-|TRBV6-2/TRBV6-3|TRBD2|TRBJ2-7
CASSYGTSGYEQYF
TGTGCCAGCAGTTACGGGACTAGCGGTTACGAGCAGTACTTC
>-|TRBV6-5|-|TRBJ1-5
CASSYSGRDQPQHF
TGTGCCAGCAGTTACTCGGGGCGGGATCAGCCCCAGCATTTT
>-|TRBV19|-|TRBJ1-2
CASSLGTYGGYTF
TGTGCCAGTAGTTTAGGGACGTACGGGGGCTACACCTTC
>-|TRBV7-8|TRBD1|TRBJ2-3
CASSFTGTGTDTQYF
TGTGCCAGCAGCTTTACCGGGACAGGAACAGATACGCAGTATTTT
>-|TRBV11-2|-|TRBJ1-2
CASSRTGFNQRALGYTF
TGTGCCAGCAGCAGAACCGGGTTCAATCAAAGGGCATTAGGCTACACCTTC
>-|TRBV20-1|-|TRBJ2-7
CSAADSQIYEQYF
TGCAGTGCTGCGGATTCCCAAATCTACGAGCAGTACTTC
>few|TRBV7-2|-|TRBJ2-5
CASSFSETQYF
TGTGCCAGCAGCTTTTCGGAGACCCAGTACTTC
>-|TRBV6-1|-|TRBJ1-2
CASRRNRAGNYGYTF
TGTGCCAGCAGACGGAACAGGGCCGGTAACTATGGCTACACCTTC
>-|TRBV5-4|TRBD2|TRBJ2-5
CASRPGLAGGRETQYF
TGTGCCAGCAGACCGGGACTAGCCGGAGGAAGGGAGACCCAGTACTTC
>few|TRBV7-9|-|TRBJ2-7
CASSFRAGHSYEQYF
TGTGCCAGCAGCTTTCGGGCGGGGCACTCCTACGAGCAGTACTTC
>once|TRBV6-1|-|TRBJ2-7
CASSQAIAYEQYF
TGTGCCAGCAGTCAGGCCATTGCCTACGAGCAGTACTTC
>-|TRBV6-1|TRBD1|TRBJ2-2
CASLDRGRRNTGELFF
TGTGCCAGCCTTGACAGGGGGCGGCGGAACACCGGGGAGCTGTTTTTT
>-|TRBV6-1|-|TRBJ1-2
CASSEGGATNYGYTF
TGTGCCAGCAGTGAAGGTGGGGCGACTAACTATGGCTACACCTTC
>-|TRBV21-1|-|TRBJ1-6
CASSKRDREIRRSPLHF
TGTGCCAGCAGCAAGCGGGACAGGGAGATTCGTAGGTCACCCCTCCACTTT
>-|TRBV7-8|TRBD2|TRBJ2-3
CASSGSGSSNTDTQYF
TGTGCCAGCAGCGGTAGCGGGAGCTCAAACACAGATACGCAGTATTTT
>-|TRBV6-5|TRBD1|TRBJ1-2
CASSYSPGTGGDGYTF
TGTGCCAGCAGTTACTCCCCTGGGACAGGGGGCGATGGCTACACCTTC
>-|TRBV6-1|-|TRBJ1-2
CASRRGTNYGYTF
TGTGCCAGCCGCCGCGGTACTAACTATGGCTACACCTTC
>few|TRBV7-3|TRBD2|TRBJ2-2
CASQQTSGSGGELFF
TGTGCCAGCCAGCAGACTAGCGGGAGTGGCGGGGAGCTGTTTTTT